This T cell receptor beta chain was identified during a study of blood T cells in healthy people across ages. This clonotype was seen at least ten times. Its antigen is not known. Broader study findings: It was held that the diversity estimates obtained from one million T cells were underestimates.

The second PCR ran roughly 6 to 11 cycles with a sample-barcoded 5' primer and J-beta primers. Each CDR3 protein is one row after TCRdb ran MiXCR on the 5' RACE reads. The data contain 1.5 million to 2 million distinct CDR3 sequences, roughly 32% of them singletons. Specimen: blood. The sequence derives from a woman aged 25 to 39 in good health.

The CDR3 sequence: CASSYTMGGEQFF. CDR3 bases: TGTGCCAGCAGCTACACCATGGGGGGTGAGCAGTTCTTC. J is TRBJ2-1 and V is TRBV7-2; a possible D gene is TRBD2 (6 bases). Germline values: CDR1 SGHTA, CDR2 FQGNSA. V lost 4 bases to trimming and J lost 9 bases, with 13 bases between them. The CDR3 loop spans 13 amino acids.